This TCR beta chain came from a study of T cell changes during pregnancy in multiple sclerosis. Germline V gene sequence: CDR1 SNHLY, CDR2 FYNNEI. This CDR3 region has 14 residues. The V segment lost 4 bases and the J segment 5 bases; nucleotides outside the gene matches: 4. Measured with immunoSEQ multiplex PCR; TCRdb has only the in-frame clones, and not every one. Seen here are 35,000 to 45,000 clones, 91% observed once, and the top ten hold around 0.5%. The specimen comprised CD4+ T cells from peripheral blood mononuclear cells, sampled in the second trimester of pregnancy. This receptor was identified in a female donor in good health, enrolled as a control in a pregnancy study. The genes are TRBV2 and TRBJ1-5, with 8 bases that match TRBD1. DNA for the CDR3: TGTGCCAGCAGTGGACAGGGGATGTATCAGCCCCAGCATTTT. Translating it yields CASSGQGMYQPQHF.